The 30 T cell receptor beta chains below were found in one sample sequenced in a study of blood T cell repertoires in COVID-19. Produced via immunoSEQ multiplex PCR; TCRdb's table is partial and in-frame only. The table has just over 300,000 clones, about nine tenths seen once; the top ten hold around 4.6%. Source material: PBMCs or T cells enriched from blood (not recorded which). The source of these receptors is a man aged 25 to 40 who had recovered from COVID-19.

CDR3 coding DNA: TGTGCCAGCAGCTTAGCTGGGGGCCGTGAAAAACTGTTTTTT. It encodes CASSLAGGREKLFF. V and J are TRBV7-2 and TRBJ1-4, with D possibly TRBD1 on 6 matching bases. V shed 0 bases and J shed 7 bases, with 9 bases lying between them. Germline-derived CDR1 and CDR2 are SGHTA and FQGNSA. The CDR3 has 14 amino acids.

The genes are TRBV11-3 and TRBJ1-1, with TRBD1 matching over 8 bases. The V and J ends lost 5 bases and 5 bases, in that order; junction bases with no gene match: 10. CDR3 length: 15 amino acids. The germline V gene has CDR1 SGHNT and CDR2 YENEEA. The DNA of the CDR3 is TGTGCCAGCAGCCAGTCCGGGACAGGAGGGACTGAAGCTTTCTTT. Its protein product is CASSQSGTGGTEAFF.

The rearrangement joins TRBV12-3 or TRBV12-4 to TRBJ1-1; TRBD1 is a possible D gene (5 bases). The CDR3 contains 13 residues. Trimming shortened V by 0 bases and J by 14 bases, and 16 bases separated the two germline ends. CDR3 amino acids: CASSLAGVSKGFF. In DNA, the CDR3 is TGTGCCAGCAGTTTAGCAGGGGTTAGTAAGGGATTCTTT.

V and J are TRBV7-9 and TRBJ2-1; the D is unclear. CDR1 SEHNR and CDR2 FQNEAQ come from the germline V gene (reference sequence). Trimming took 3 bases from V and 6 from J, leaving 15 bases between them. The CDR3 covers 15 residues. The CDR3 nucleotides read TGTGCCAGCAGCTTCTCCCGCGCGATTAGCAATGAGCAGTTCTTC. Protein: CASSFSRAISNEQFF.

The rearrangement joins TRBV19 to TRBJ2-2, with D possibly matching TRBD2 (6 bases). Trimming removed 1 base from V and 6 bases from J, with 12 bases in between. CDR1 and CDR2 from the germline V gene are LNHDA and SQIVND (reference sequence). The CDR3 contains 15 residues. The CDR3 DNA reads as TGTGCCAGTAGTATAGGACGGGAGCTGGCCGGGGAGCTGTTTTTT. This codes for CASSIGRELAGELFF.

The chain combines TRBV5-1 with TRBJ2-3; D gene ambiguous. In germline, CDR1 is SGHRS, CDR2 YFSETQ. The CDR3 consists of 13 residues. Trimming pared 0 bases from V and 4 bases from J, leaving 6 bases between. CDR3 DNA: TGCGCCAGCAGCTTGGACTTCCCAGATACGCAGTATTTT. Amino acid sequence: CASSLDFPDTQYF. Based on the CDR3 plus reference TRBV5-1 and TRBJ2-3, the full variable domain is KAGVTQTPRYLIKTRGQQVTLSCSPISGHRSVSWYQQTPGQGLQFLFEYFSETQRNKGNFPGRFSGRQFSNSRSEMNVSTLELGDSALYLCASSLDFPDTQYFGPGTRLTVL.

The V gene is TRBV19, the J gene TRBJ2-2; weak D call: TRBD2 (6 bases). The CDR3 contains 13 residues. The V gene's germline CDR1 is LNHDA and CDR2 SQIVND (reference sequence). V lost 10 bases to trimming and J lost 2 bases, with 11 bases between them. CDR3 region: CAIQGLNTGELFF. CDR3 nucleotides: TGTGCCATTCAGGGACTCAACACCGGGGAGCTGTTTTTT.

This clone was seen only once. The chain couples TRBV27 to TRBJ1-5; 8 bases match TRBD1. The CDR3 is 15 amino acids. Trimming at V came to 4 bases and at J to 7 bases, leaving 9 bases not matched to a gene. CDR1 MNHEY and CDR2 SMNVEV come from the germline V gene (reference sequence). Written as DNA, the CDR3 is TGTGCCAGCAGTTCCCAGGGGGCGCCGGGACAGCCCCAGCATTTT. Translated: CASSSQGAPGQPQHF.

The chain recombines TRBV6-5 with TRBJ2-7; D is unclear. In germline, CDR1 is MNHEY, CDR2 SVGAGI. This CDR3 spans 15 amino acids. V gave up 2 bases and J gave up 0 bases, with 11 bases separating them. Here the CDR3 reads CASSYGDLPSYEQYF. The CDR3 DNA reads as TGTGCCAGCAGTTACGGAGACCTCCCCTCCTACGAGCAGTACTTC.

V and J are TRBV5-1 and TRBJ2-7; D not certain. V lost 4 bases, J lost 0 bases, and 14 bases lay in between. The CDR3 covers 15 residues. Germline V gene sequence: CDR1 SGHRS, CDR2 YFSETQ. Written as DNA, the CDR3 is TGCGCCAGCAGCCCCCTCGGTCAAATCTCCTACGAGCAGTACTTC. This sequence encodes CASSPLGQISYEQYF. Filled out from reference TRBV5-1 and TRBJ2-7, the complete variable domain reads KAGVTQTPRYLIKTRGQQVTLSCSPISGHRSVSWYQQTPGQGLQFLFEYFSETQRNKGNFPGRFSGRQFSNSRSEMNVSTLELGDSALYLCASSPLGQISYEQYFGPGTRLTVT.

This rearrangement joins TRBV4-1 to TRBJ2-7; D uncertain. The CDR3 spans 15 residues. With 3 bases removed from V and 5 bases from J, the gap between germline ends came to 17 bases. Germline V gene sequence: CDR1 MGHRA, CDR2 YSYEKL. The CDR3 DNA is TGCGCCAGCAGCCACCCCTACACACGTAGCCACGAGCAGTACTTC. Its translation is CASSHPYTRSHEQYF.

This chain joins TRBV11-3 and TRBJ1-2, with 8 bases lining up with TRBD1. This CDR3 has 16 amino acids. Trimming at V came to 4 bases and at J to 2 bases, leaving 9 bases not matched to a gene. Germline-derived CDR1 and CDR2 are SGHNT and YENEEA. DNA of the CDR3: TGTGCCAGCAGCTCAATAAACAGGGGGGAAAACTATGGCTACACCTTC. It translates to CASSSINRGENYGYTF.

As regards this clone: The conserved phenylalanine or tryptophan is not found at the CDR3 terminus, so this likely reflects a read error. Because the CDR3's place on the DNA is in doubt, the DNA is left out and the CDR3 is given as listed by TCRdb. The CDR3 loop reads CASSSGAGQGPGTRI. V is TRBV6-5 and J is TRBJ2-7; the table calls TRBD1, which could not be checked here. With termini counted, the CDR3 has 15 amino acids. Germline V gene lookup returns CDR1 MNHEY and CDR2 SVGAGI.

The rearrangement uses TRBV19 and TRBJ2-2; D call uncertain. Germline V gene sequence: CDR1 LNHDA, CDR2 SQIVND (reference sequence). The CDR3 consists of 17 residues. With 3 bases removed from V and 1 base from J, the gap between germline ends came to 15 bases. The CDR3 DNA is TGTGCCAGTAGTATTGGGCCGTACTGGGTGAACACCGGGGAGCTGTTTTTT. Amino acid sequence: CASSIGPYWVNTGELFF.

The chain uses TRBV24-1 and TRBJ2-1; TRBD2 matches at 13 bases. The CDR3 extends over 15 amino acids. CDR1 is KGHDR and CDR2 is SFDVKD in the germline V gene. After removal of 4 bases from V and 7 bases from J, the junction contained 3 bases not matched to a gene. The CDR3 sequence: CATSELAGGINEQFF. In DNA, the CDR3 is TGTGCCACCAGTGAACTAGCGGGAGGGATAAATGAGCAGTTCTTC.

The rearrangement links TRBV4-2 to TRBJ2-3, with 7 bases lining up with TRBD2. The CDR3 is 14 amino acids. Losses at the gene ends were 4 bases for V and 3 bases for J; bases not matched to a gene: 4. Germline CDR1 and CDR2: LGHNA and YNFKEQ. The DNA for the CDR3 is TGTGCCAGCAGCCCCCTCGGGGGGACAGATACGCAGTATTTT. Its translation: CASSPLGGTDTQYF.

The rearrangement uses TRBV7-8 and TRBJ1-1, with 10 bases matching TRBD1. The CDR3 runs to 14 residues. The J segment lost 6 bases and the V segment lost 5 bases, leaving 6 bases of the junction unmatched. Germline V gene data show CDR1 as SGHVS and CDR2 as FQNEAQ. Here the CDR3 reads CASSHGQGGAEAFF. CDR3 sequence (DNA): TGTGCCAGCAGCCATGGACAGGGGGGGGCTGAAGCTTTCTTT.

This chain uses TRBV7-9 with TRBJ2-7, with 8 bases matching TRBD1. Germline V CDR1 and CDR2: SEHNR, FQNEAQ (reference sequence). The CDR3 has 15 amino acids. After removal of 5 bases from V and 3 bases from J, the junction contained 9 bases not matched to a gene. CDR3 amino acids: CASSPGQAEYYEQYF. CDR3 DNA: TGTGCCAGCAGCCCGGGACAGGCAGAGTACTACGAGCAGTACTTC.

This CDR3 reads CARDGDRGTYNEQFF. The CDR3 DNA reads as TGTGCCCGCGATGGGGACAGGGGGACGTACAATGAGCAGTTCTTC. This chain connects TRBV2 to TRBJ2-1, with TRBD1 matching over 11 bases. With 11 bases clipped from V and 4 bases from J, the junction kept 10 bases outside the gene matches. This CDR3 comprises 15 residues. Germline V gene lookup returns CDR1 SNHLY and CDR2 FYNNEI.

V gene TRBV5-6 combines with J gene TRBJ1-1; D not resolved. With 0 bases removed from V and 1 base from J, the gap between germline ends came to 10 bases. Germline CDR1 SGHDT, CDR2 YYEEEE. The CDR3 sequence is 15 residues long. The CDR3 protein is CASSLAVRGNTEAFF. CDR3 coding DNA: TGTGCCAGCAGCTTGGCCGTCCGGGGGAACACTGAAGCTTTCTTT.

This sequence joins TRBV30 and TRBJ2-7, with 10 bases matching TRBD1. V trimming: 3 bases; J trimming: 3 bases; junction bases outside the gene matches: 8. In germline, CDR1 is GTSNPN, CDR2 SVGIG (reference sequence). The CDR3 is 15 residues long. CDR3 DNA: TGTGCCTGGAGCCCCGGGACAGGGGTCATCTACGAGCAGTACTTC. It specifies CAWSPGTGVIYEQYF. The whole variable domain, remainder taken from reference TRBV30 and TRBJ2-7, is SQTIHQWPATLVQPVGSPLSLECTVEGTSNPNLYWYRQAAGRGLQLLFYSVGIGQISSEVPQNLSASRPQDRQFILSSKKLLLSDSGFYLCAWSPGTGVIYEQYFGPGTRLTVT.

The chain couples TRBV19 to TRBJ2-7; 14 nucleotides agree with TRBD2. CDR1 LNHDA and CDR2 SQIVND come from the germline V gene (reference sequence). Trimming at V came to 1 base and at J to 5 bases, leaving 1 base not matched to a gene. The length of the CDR3 is 15 residues. CDR3 loop: CASSIGGLAGDEQYF. In DNA, the CDR3 is TGTGCCAGTAGTATAGGGGGACTAGCGGGAGACGAGCAGTACTTC.

The chain is built from TRBV28 and TRBJ2-1; 7 bases match TRBD1. Per germline, CDR1 MDHEN and CDR2 SYDVKM. V lost 7 bases and J lost 3; bases outside the gene matches: 6. The CDR3 loop spans 14 amino acids. The CDR3 spells CASMIDRVYNEQFF. The CDR3 coding sequence is TGTGCCAGCATGATCGACAGGGTCTACAATGAGCAGTTCTTC.

This chain uses TRBV27 with TRBJ2-1; TRBD2 aligns across 15 bases. Germline CDR1 MNHEY, CDR2 SMNVEV (reference sequence). This CDR3 has 16 amino acids. Trimming took 6 bases from V and 12 from J; bases not matched to a gene: 12. The CDR3 region has the DNA TGTGCCAGCAGCCCACTAGGGACTAGCGGGAGGTATATGCAGTTCTTC. Translated, it gives CASSPLGTSGRYMQFF.

The chain joins TRBV28 to TRBJ1-6, with D perhaps TRBD1 (5 bases). There are 17 residues in the CDR3. Between the trimmed V and J ends, which lost 7 bases and 8 bases, there was a span of 24 bases. Germline-derived CDR1 and CDR2 are MDHEN and SYDVKM. The CDR3 coding sequence is TGTGCCAGCACATCAGGGCGGGGAACGGGGAAGGATTCACCCCTCCACTTT. This encodes CASTSGRGTGKDSPLHF.

The V and J genes are TRBV6-4 and TRBJ1-6; tentative D call: TRBD1 (5 bases). The germline V gene has CDR1 MRHNA and CDR2 SNTAGT. Trimming left V 10 bases short and J 8 bases short, with 15 bases between. This CDR3 spans 13 amino acids. CDR3 residues: CATGKGRYSPLHF. The DNA for the CDR3 is TGTGCCACTGGTAAGGGGCGTTATTCACCCCTCCACTTT.

The rearrangement joins TRBV3-1 (or the pseudogene TRBV3-2) to TRBJ2-7; D is undetermined. The V gene lost 4 bases and the J gene lost 3 bases, with 13 bases spanning the gap. This CDR3 comprises 14 residues. Germline values: CDR1 LGHDT, CDR2 YNNKEL (reference sequence). For the CDR3, the DNA is TGTGCCAGCAGCCCCCTTTCGAGCGTCTACGAGCAGTACTTC. Amino acid sequence: CASSPLSSVYEQYF.

The CDR3: CASSESRVVGGANVLTF. Written as DNA, the CDR3 is TGCGCCAGCAGTGAGTCCAGGGTGGTGGGGGGGGCCAACGTCCTGACTTTC. The V and J genes are TRBV10-2 and TRBJ2-6, with D possibly TRBD1 on 5 matching bases. The CDR3 extends over 17 amino acids. V shed 0 bases and J shed 4 bases, with 13 bases lying between them. The V gene's germline CDR1 is WSHSY and CDR2 SAAADI.

V and J are TRBV6-2 or TRBV6-3 and TRBJ1-4; D is undetermined. From germline, CDR1 is MNHEY and CDR2 SVGEGT. CDR3 size: 17 residues. V was cut by 5 bases and J by 0 bases, with 16 bases left in between. CDR3 protein: CASSPGARVATNEKLFF. The CDR3 nucleotides read TGTGCCAGCAGTCCGGGAGCCCGGGTTGCAACTAATGAAAAACTGTTTTTT.

The chain employs TRBV19 and TRBJ2-3; 15 bases match TRBD2. V was pared by 5 bases and J by 5 bases, with 5 bases of the junction left unmatched. The CDR3 consists of 16 residues. Germline V CDR1 and CDR2: LNHDA, SQIVND (reference sequence). Written as DNA, the CDR3 is TGTGCCAGTAGTCCAGGACTAGCGGGAGGGCAAGATACGCAGTATTTT. Translated: CASSPGLAGGQDTQYF.